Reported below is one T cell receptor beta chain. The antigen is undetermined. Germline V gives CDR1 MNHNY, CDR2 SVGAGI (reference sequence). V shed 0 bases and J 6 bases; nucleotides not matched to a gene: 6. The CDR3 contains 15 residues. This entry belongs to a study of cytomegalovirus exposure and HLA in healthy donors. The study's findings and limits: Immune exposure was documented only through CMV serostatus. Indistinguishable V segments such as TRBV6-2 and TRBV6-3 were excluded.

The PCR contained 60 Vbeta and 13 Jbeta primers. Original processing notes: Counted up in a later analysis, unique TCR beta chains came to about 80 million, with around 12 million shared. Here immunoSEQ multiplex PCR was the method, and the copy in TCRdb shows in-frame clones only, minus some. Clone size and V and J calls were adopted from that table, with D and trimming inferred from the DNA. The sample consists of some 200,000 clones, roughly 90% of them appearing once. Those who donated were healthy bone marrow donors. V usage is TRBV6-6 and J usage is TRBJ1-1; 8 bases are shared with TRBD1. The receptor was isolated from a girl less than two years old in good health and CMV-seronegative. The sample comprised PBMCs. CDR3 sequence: CASSYSTGVLSEAFF. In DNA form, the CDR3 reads TGTGCCAGCAGTTACTCGACAGGGGTATTGTCTGAAGCTTTCTTT.